The 26 T cell receptor beta chains given below trace back to one sample, sequenced in a study of a mutant IDH1 vaccine in newly diagnosed glioma. Time point reported: baseline, week 1 (first vaccination visit). Treatment reported: pre-vaccination baseline after standard-of-care therapy. Using immunoSEQ multiplex PCR, the repertoire was profiled, and TCRdb retains in-frame clones only, with some absent. This table has approximately 20,000 clones, about 85% appearing once. Material: PBMCs, obtained from a glioma patient treated with radiotherapy, temozolomide or both. Source of these receptors: a man in his forties or fifties with glioma.

The V call is TRBV7-9, the J call TRBJ1-2; unclear D gene. V was trimmed by 5 bases and J by 5 bases, leaving 9 bases between them. The CDR3 spans 12 residues. Germline-derived CDR1 and CDR2 are SEHNR and FQNEAQ (reference sequence). The CDR3 DNA sequence: TGTGCCAGCAGCGCCGACTTATATGGCTACACCTTC. This encodes CASSADLYGYTF.

The genes are TRBV28 and TRBJ1-3; maybe TRBD1 (5 bases). The length of the CDR3 is 17 residues. Germline V CDR1 and CDR2: MDHEN, SYDVKM. Trimming pared 2 bases from V and 1 base from J, leaving 15 bases between. The CDR3 sequence: CASSLQLSDTSGNTIYF. The CDR3 DNA reads as TGTGCCAGCAGTTTACAACTCTCGGACACTTCTGGAAACACCATATATTTT. Drawing the rest from reference TRBV28 and TRBJ1-3, the complete variable domain is DVKVTQSSRYLVKRTGEKVFLECVQDMDHENMFWYRQDPGLGLRLIYFSYDVKMKEKGDIPEGYSVSREKKERFSLILESASTNQTSMYLCASSLQLSDTSGNTIYFGEGSWLTVV.

The genes are TRBV6-4 and TRBJ2-6; tentatively, D is TRBD2 (6 bases). V was pared by 3 bases and J by 0 bases, with 6 bases between. Per the germline V gene, CDR1 is MRHNA and CDR2 is SNTAGT. The CDR3 is 15 residues long. CDR3 loop: CASSEGGSGANVLTF. As DNA, the CDR3 is TGTGCCAGCAGTGAGGGGGGCTCTGGGGCCAACGTCCTGACTTTC.

The chain has TRBV6-6 and TRBJ2-7; weak D call: TRBD2 (5 bases). CDR1 and CDR2 from the germline V gene are MNHNY and SVGAGI (reference sequence). The CDR3 is made up of 15 amino acids. V was clipped by 0 bases and J by 7 bases, with 16 bases between them. The CDR3: CASSYSTGGVQEQYF. The CDR3 DNA reads TGTGCCAGCAGTTACTCAACCGGAGGAGTGCAAGAGCAGTACTTC.

V and J are TRBV4-1 and TRBJ2-3, with no clear D. Per germline, CDR1 MGHRA and CDR2 YSYEKL. CDR3 length: 14 residues. With 4 bases removed from V and 1 base from J, the gap between germline ends came to 9 bases. Written as DNA, the CDR3 is TGCGCCAGCAGCCGAGATCCGCGCACAGATACGCAGTATTTT. Translated: CASSRDPRTDTQYF.

Notes on this clone: The junction shows a germline mismatch at one end, possibly a read error. The chain combines TRBV5-1 with TRBJ2-3; D call uncertain. CDR3 length: 14 residues. CDR1 is SGHRS, CDR2 YFSETQ, per germline. The CDR3 reads CASSLSLGTDTQYF. CDR3 sequence (DNA): TGCGCCAGCAGCTTGTCGTTGGGCACGGATACGCAGTATTTT.

This sequence joins TRBV15 and TRBJ1-1; tentative D call: TRBD1 (5 bases). Germline values: CDR1 LNHNV, CDR2 YYDKDF (reference sequence). The germline V and J ends were trimmed by 1 base and 6 bases, with 15 bases remaining between them. This CDR3 has 15 amino acids. The CDR3 nucleotides are TGTGCCACCAGCAGAGGCTTTACAGGAGGCGCTGAAGCTTTCTTT. It translates to CATSRGFTGGAEAFF.

This clone showed up just once. The chain links TRBV5-6 to TRBJ2-7, with D perhaps given as TRBD1 or TRBD2 (5 bases each). Trimming took off 1 base at V and 2 bases at J, with 16 bases between the two ends. Per the germline V gene, CDR1 is SGHDT and CDR2 is YYEEEE. The CDR3 runs 16 residues. For the CDR3, the DNA is TGTGCCAGCAGCTTGACAGGCGGGTTTCGACCCTACGAGCAGTACGTC. Translated, it gives CASSLTGGFRPYEQYV.

The genes are TRBV6-1 and TRBJ2-7, with 9 bases matching TRBD2. Germline values: CDR1 MNHNS, CDR2 SASEGT. V lost 6 bases to trimming and J lost 3 bases; unmatched junction nucleotides: 3. The CDR3 has 13 amino acids. The CDR3 protein is CASSASGVYEQYV. The CDR3 coding sequence is TGTGCCAGCAGCGCTAGCGGGGTCTACGAGCAGTACGTC.

This chain connects TRBV7-9 to TRBJ1-2; TRBD1 matches 8 bases. From germline, CDR1 is SEHNR and CDR2 FQNEAQ (reference sequence). This CDR3 has 16 amino acids. With 5 bases clipped from V and 1 base from J, the junction kept 9 bases outside the gene matches. In DNA form, the CDR3 reads TGTGCCAGCAGCCCCTTACTCGGACAGGGTAACTATGGCTACACCTTC. It yields the protein CASSPLLGQGNYGYTF.

This chain uses TRBV7-2 with TRBJ2-3, with D unclear. Germline values: CDR1 SGHTA, CDR2 FQGNSA. Trimming shortened V by 1 base and J by 0 bases, and 14 bases separated the two germline ends. There are 17 residues in the CDR3. The CDR3 protein is CASSLVSSGISTDTQYF. As DNA, the CDR3 is TGTGCCAGCAGCTTAGTGTCGAGTGGAATAAGCACAGATACGCAGTATTTT.

This sequence joins TRBV27 and TRBJ1-6; D call uncertain. The germline V gene has CDR1 MNHEY and CDR2 SMNVEV (reference sequence). V was clipped by 3 bases and J by 6 bases, with 6 bases between them. This CDR3 contains 13 residues. The CDR3 here is CASSFGVNSPLHF. The CDR3 nucleotides read TGTGCCAGCAGTTTCGGGGTTAATTCACCCCTCCACTTT.

The rearrangement links TRBV19 to TRBJ1-2; possibly TRBD1 for D (5 bases). From germline, CDR1 is LNHDA and CDR2 SQIVND (reference sequence). The CDR3 totals 15 residues. The V end lost 5 bases, the J end lost 7 bases, and 20 bases lay between the germline ends. CDR3 DNA sequence: TGTGCCAGTAGTGCTCCAGGGTTTTCGGATTTTGGCTACACCTTC. It yields the protein CASSAPGFSDFGYTF.

This clone was found a few times. The chain is built from TRBV4-2 and TRBJ1-1, with 7 bases matching TRBD1. This CDR3 region has 16 residues. V shed 4 bases and J 0 bases; nucleotides not matched to a gene: 8. CDR1 is LGHNA and CDR2 is YNFKEQ in the germline V gene. CDR3 in DNA: TGTGCCAGCAGCCTTCCCACGACAGGGATGAACACTGAAGCTTTCTTT. It specifies CASSLPTTGMNTEAFF.

The chain links TRBV9 to TRBJ2-7, with 8 bases that match TRBD1. The germline V gene has CDR1 SGDLS and CDR2 YYNGEE. The CDR3 has 14 residues. Losses at the gene ends were 3 bases for V and 2 bases for J; bases not matched to a gene: 4. CDR3 DNA: TGTGCCAGCAGCGCAGGACAGGGCCCCTACGAGCAGTACTTC. This codes for CASSAGQGPYEQYF.

The chain has TRBV6-1 and TRBJ2-5; D may correspond to TRBD1 or TRBD2 (7 bases each). V was pared by 4 bases and J by 4 bases, with 19 bases between. The CDR3 covers 16 residues. Germline loops: CDR1 MNHNS, CDR2 SASEGT. In nucleotides, the CDR3 is TGTGCCAGCAGTGCTCATTCAGGGGGGGTTGGAGAGACCCAGTACTTC. The encoded protein is CASSAHSGGVGETQYF.

The V call is TRBV25-1, the J call TRBJ1-2; D uncertain. Germline V lookup: CDR1 MGHDK, CDR2 SYGVNS. The CDR3 extends over 16 amino acids. V gave up 4 bases and J gave up 7 bases, with 22 bases separating them. The CDR3 protein is CASSGLGSVLRPGYTF. CDR3 sequence (DNA): TGTGCCAGCAGTGGCCTGGGGTCGGTATTACGCCCTGGCTACACCTTC.

This clone has just a few counts. V usage is TRBV30 and J usage is TRBJ2-6; 9 positions match TRBD2. In germline, CDR1 is GTSNPN, CDR2 SVGIG (reference sequence). V lost 4 bases to trimming and J lost 1 base; unmatched junction nucleotides: 14. The CDR3 is made up of 19 amino acids. CDR3 sequence reads: CAWKRGALRGSSGANVLTF. Written as DNA, the CDR3 is TGTGCCTGGAAGCGGGGGGCCCTCCGGGGTAGTTCTGGGGCCAACGTCCTGACTTTC.

This rearrangement joins TRBV5-6 to TRBJ1-2; D is ambiguous. The V gene lost 0 bases and the J gene lost 3 bases, with 9 bases spanning the gap. Germline lookup yields CDR1 SGHDT and CDR2 YYEEEE. The CDR3 runs to 14 residues. The CDR3 nucleotides read TGTGCCAGCAGCTTGGATCTGGGGTACTATGGCTACACCTTC. This codes for CASSLDLGYYGYTF.

The rearrangement uses TRBV30 and TRBJ2-3; TRBD2 matches at 11 bases. Per the germline V gene, CDR1 is GTSNPN and CDR2 is SVGIG (reference sequence). The CDR3 has 15 amino acids. Unmatched junction bases numbered 0, after V lost 0 bases and J lost 1 base. The CDR3 is CAWSVLAGGTDTQYF. The CDR3 region has the DNA TGTGCCTGGAGTGTACTAGCGGGGGGCACAGATACGCAGTATTTT.

V and J are TRBV19 and TRBJ2-2; TRBD2 matches at 11 bases. The CDR3 length is 20 residues. With V trimmed by 1 base and J by 3 bases, 13 bases remained unmatched. Per the germline V gene, CDR1 is LNHDA and CDR2 is SQIVND (reference sequence). Here the CDR3 DNA reads TGTGCCAGTAGTATAGCTCCGGGACTAGCGGAATTTATCGACACCGGGGAGCTGTTTTTT. Translating it yields CASSIAPGLAEFIDTGELFF.

The chain is built from TRBV5-1 and TRBJ2-1, with D perhaps being TRBD1 or TRBD2 (5 bases each). With 4 bases removed from V and 7 bases from J, the gap between germline ends came to 15 bases. Germline V lookup: CDR1 SGHRS, CDR2 YFSETQ. This CDR3 is built from 14 residues. In DNA form, the CDR3 reads TGCGCCAGCAGCGTCTCCGGGACGGAGAATGAGCAGTTCTTC. This translates into CASSVSGTENEQFF.

This clone was seen only once. DNA of the CDR3: TGTGCCAGCAGTCGATCGGACCAAGAGACCCAGTACTTC. This translates into CASSRSDQETQYF. The chain has TRBV25-1 and TRBJ2-5; the D is unclear. The CDR3 extends over 13 amino acids. CDR1 is MGHDK and CDR2 is SYGVNS in the germline V gene. V was pared by 5 bases and J by 0 bases, with 7 bases between. Combining the CDR3 with reference TRBV25-1 and TRBJ2-5 gives the whole variable domain EADIYQTPRYLVIGTGKKITLECSQTMGHDKMYWYQQDPGMELHLIHYSYGVNSTEKGDLSSESTVSRIRTEHFPLTLESARPSHTSQYLCASSRSDQETQYFGPGTRLLVL.

This clone is categorized as medium-sized (0.01 to 0.1%). V usage is TRBV5-3 and J usage is TRBJ1-4; D is perhaps TRBD1 (6 bases). TRBV5-3 is filed as an ORF, its function uncertain. This CDR3 is built from 17 residues. V was trimmed by 5 bases and J by 7 bases, leaving 24 bases between them. CDR3 nucleotide sequence: TGTGCCAGAAGACGCCGACCGGGACACTTAGAAGGTGAAAAACTGTTTTTT. It specifies CARRRRPGHLEGEKLFF.

V and J are TRBV25-1 and TRBJ1-2; D perhaps matches TRBD1 (5 bases). Trimming removed 7 bases from V and 4 bases from J, with 13 bases in between. Germline CDR1 and CDR2: MGHDK and SYGVNS. CDR3 length: 13 amino acids. CDR3 in amino acids: CASTHRDFYGYTF. The CDR3 DNA sequence: TGTGCCAGCACCCACCGGGACTTCTATGGCTACACCTTC.

This chain links TRBV2 with TRBJ1-2; maybe TRBD1 (5 bases). The length of the CDR3 is 15 residues. In germline, CDR1 is SNHLY, CDR2 FYNNEI. Deletions cut 3 bases from V and 5 bases from J, with 16 bases between. CDR3: CASSDSPGNFYGYTF. Written as DNA, the CDR3 is TGTGCCAGCAGTGACAGCCCAGGGAATTTTTATGGCTACACCTTC.